Sequencing of this T cell receptor beta chain was carried out in a study of blood T cell repertoires in COVID-19. Study as a whole: The analysed material was cDNA or gDNA that came from T cells, B-cell-depleted T cells, or PBMCs.

Produced via immunoSEQ multiplex PCR; TCRdb's table is partial and in-frame only. Counted here are just over 650,000 clones, 85% to 90% occurring once; the ten biggest clones make up roughly 0.26%. The CDR3 is 15 residues long. Germline V gene data show CDR1 as SGHDT and CDR2 as YYEEEE. V gave up 0 bases and J gave up 4 bases, with 13 bases separating them. This clone occurred once. The sequenced material came from peripheral blood. V and J are TRBV5-6 and TRBJ1-1; D possibly corresponds to TRBD1 (5 bases). The origin of this receptor is a woman under 30 with acute or convalescent COVID-19. The CDR3 coding sequence is TGTGCCAGCAGCTTGGAACCAGGGTTGAGCACTGAAGCTTTCTTT. Translating gives CASSLEPGLSTEAFF.